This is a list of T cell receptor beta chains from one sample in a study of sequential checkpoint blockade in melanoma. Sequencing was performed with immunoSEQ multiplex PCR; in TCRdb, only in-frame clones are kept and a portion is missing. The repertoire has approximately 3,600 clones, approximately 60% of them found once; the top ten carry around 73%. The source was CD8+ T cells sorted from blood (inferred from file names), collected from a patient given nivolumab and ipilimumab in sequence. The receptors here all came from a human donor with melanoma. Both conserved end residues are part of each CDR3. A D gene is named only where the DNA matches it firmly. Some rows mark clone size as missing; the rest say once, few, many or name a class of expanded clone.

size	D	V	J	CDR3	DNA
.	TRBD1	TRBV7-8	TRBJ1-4	CASSLGRQGATNEKLFF	TGTGCCAGCAGCTTAGGGCGACAGGGGGCAACTAATGAAAAACTGTTTTTT
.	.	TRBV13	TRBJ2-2	CASSLGIVTGELFF	TGTGCCAGCAGCTTAGGTATTGTGACCGGGGAGCTGTTTTTT
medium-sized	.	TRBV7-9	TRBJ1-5	CASSYVGPNQPQHF	TGTGCCAGCAGCTATGTGGGCCCCAATCAGCCCCAGCATTTT
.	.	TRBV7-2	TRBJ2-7	CASSLVSAGGQYF	TGTGCCAGCAGCTTAGTGTCGGCCGGAGGGCAGTACTTC
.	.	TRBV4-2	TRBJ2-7	CASSQDLGQGSYEQYF	TGTGCCAGCAGCCAAGATCTTGGGCAGGGGAGCTACGAGCAGTACTTC
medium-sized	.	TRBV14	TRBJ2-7	CASSHAFEQYF	TGTGCCAGCAGCCATGCGTTCGAGCAGTACTTC
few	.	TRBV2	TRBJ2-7	CAGRTLYEQYF	TGTGCCGGGCGGACACTTTACGAGCAGTACTTC
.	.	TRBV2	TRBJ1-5	CASSEATPSNQPQHF	TGTGCCAGCAGTGAAGCGACACCTAGCAATCAGCCCCAGCATTTT
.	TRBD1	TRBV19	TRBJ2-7	CASSQDSWAGGYEQYF	TGTGCCAGCAGCCAAGATTCGTGGGCAGGGGGCTACGAGCAGTACTTC
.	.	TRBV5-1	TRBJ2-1	CASSLQGRLYNEQFF	TGCGCCAGCAGCCTACAGGGTCGTCTCTACAATGAGCAGTTCTTC
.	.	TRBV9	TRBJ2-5	CASSAQGQFRGETQYF	TGTGCCAGCAGCGCTCAAGGGCAGTTTAGGGGGGAGACCCAGTACTTC
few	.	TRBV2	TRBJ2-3	CACARSSRDTQYF	TGTGCCTGTGCCCGGAGTAGTCGGGATACGCAGTATTTT
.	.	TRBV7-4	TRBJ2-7	CASRDGLSYEQYF	TGTGCCAGCAGGGACGGACTCTCCTACGAGCAGTACTTC
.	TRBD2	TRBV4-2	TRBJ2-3	CASSQEGGGGAMDTQYF	TGTGCCAGCAGCCAAGAAGGCGGCGGGGGGGCCATGGATACGCAGTATTTT
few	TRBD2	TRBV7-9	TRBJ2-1	CASIPHGLADYNEQFF	TGTGCCAGCATCCCCCACGGCCTAGCGGACTACAATGAGCAGTTCTTC
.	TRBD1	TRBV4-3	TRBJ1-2	CASSQAQDRANYGYTF	TGCGCCAGCAGCCAAGCCCAGGACAGGGCGAACTATGGCTACACCTTC
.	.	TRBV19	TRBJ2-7	CASTDSRYEQYF	TGTGCCAGTACGGACAGCCGCTACGAGCAGTACTTC
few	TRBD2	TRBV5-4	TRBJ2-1	CASSFLGLAEWESSYNEQFF	TGTGCCAGCAGCTTCTTGGGACTAGCGGAATGGGAGAGCTCCTACAATGAGCAGTTCTTC
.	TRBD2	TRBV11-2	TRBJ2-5	CASSPRLAGQETQYF	TGTGCCAGCAGCCCCCGACTAGCAGGGCAAGAGACCCAGTACTTC
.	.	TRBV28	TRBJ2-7	CASSLVGNYEQYF	TGTGCCAGCAGTTTAGTGGGCAACTACGAGCAGTACTTC
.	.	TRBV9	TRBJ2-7	CASSPGLSSGFDEQYF	TGTGCCAGCAGCCCAGGACTGTCGAGCGGGTTCGACGAGCAGTACTTC
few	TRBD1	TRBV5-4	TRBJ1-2	CASSLGTGLGVYGYTF	TGTGCCAGCAGCTTGGGGACAGGGCTGGGCGTTTATGGCTACACCTTC
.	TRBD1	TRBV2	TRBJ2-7	CATRDRGYEQYF	TGTGCCACCCGGGACAGGGGCTACGAGCAGTACTTC
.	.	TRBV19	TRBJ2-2	CASRGQYTGELFF	TGTGCCAGTAGAGGACAGTACACCGGGGAGCTGTTTTTT
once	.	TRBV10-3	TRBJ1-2	CAIQGSGRKGEIDYGYTF	TGTGCCATCCAAGGTAGCGGTAGGAAAGGGGAGATTGACTATGGCTACACCTTC
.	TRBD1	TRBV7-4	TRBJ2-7	CASSQDSWAGGYEQYF	TGTGCCAGCAGCCAAGATTCGTGGGCAGGGGGCTACGAGCAGTACTTC
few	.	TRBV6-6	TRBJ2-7	CASSRRSEEQYF	TGTGCCAGCAGTCGACGATCGGAGGAGCAGTACTTC
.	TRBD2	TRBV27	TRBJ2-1	CSTRSGLAGAIEQFF	TGTTCAACTCGGTCCGGGCTAGCGGGAGCAATTGAGCAGTTCTTC
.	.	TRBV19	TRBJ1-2	CASSIYPRGIGYTF	TGTGCCAGTAGTATTTACCCAAGGGGCATTGGCTACACCTTC
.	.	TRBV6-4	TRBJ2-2	CASSPQGGTGELFF	TGTGCCAGCAGCCCTCAGGGGGGAACCGGGGAGCTGTTTTTT
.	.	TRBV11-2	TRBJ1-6	CASSLPQGYPSYNSPLHF	TGTGCCAGCAGCTTGCCTCAGGGATACCCTTCTTATAATTCACCCCTCCACTTT
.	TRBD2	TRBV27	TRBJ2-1	CASYGLAGYNEQFF	TGTGCCAGCTACGGACTAGCGGGGTACAATGAGCAGTTCTTC
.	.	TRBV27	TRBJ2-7	CASSPTDGTDEQYF	TGTGCCAGCAGCCCGACAGACGGCACCGACGAGCAGTACTTC
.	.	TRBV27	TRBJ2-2	CASAKWTEEHRGAVF	TGTGCCAGCGCAAAGTGGACGGAGGAACACCGGGGAGCTGTTTTT
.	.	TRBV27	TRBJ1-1	CASSLWEGMNTEAFF	TGTGCCAGCAGTTTATGGGAGGGAATGAACACTGAAGCTTTCTTT